The following is a TCR beta chain sequence with its context. Its target is not known. Germline V gives CDR1 SGHTA, CDR2 FQGNSA. With 5 bases clipped from V and 6 bases from J, the junction kept 3 bases outside the gene matches. CDR3 length equals 12 residues. The PCR employed 60 Vbeta primers together with 13 Jbeta primers. Source study methods: It was a later analysis that counted tens of millions of unique TCR beta chains, of which some 12 million were shared. Assay: immunoSEQ multiplex PCR; the TCRdb copy retains only in-frame clones and omits some. Clone size and the V and J calls come from that table; the DNA yielded D and trimming. Among roughly 150,000 clones listed, roughly 80% were seen once. The data derive from a study of cytomegalovirus exposure and HLA in healthy donors. Whole-study results and caveats: Analysis performed later found roughly 17,000 TCR beta sequences associated with HLA alleles at 0.05 false discovery rate. In vitro data verified a few CMV-associated chains as specific for CMV antigens. The availability of immune exposure information extended only to CMV serostatus.

Input material: PBMCs. This clonotype was sampled from a male donor in good health and CMV-seronegative. The rearrangement uses TRBV7-2 and TRBJ2-7; 8 bases line up with TRBD1. CDR3 in amino acids: CASSRDRGEQYF. DNA for the CDR3: TGTGCCAGCAGCAGAGACAGGGGCGAGCAGTACTTC.